This TCR beta chain was obtained from a study of shared clonotypes between healthy human individuals. Over several immunoSEQ plates, each subset's genomic DNA was distributed in even portions. TCRdb keeps only in-frame clones here, not all; method: immunoSEQ multiplex PCR. The sample lists millions of clones; about 95% were seen once. Study conclusions and caveats: Generation of non-shared clonotypes was less probable than generation of clonotypes shared by all four donors. What naive subsets generally showed was a larger estimated richness than memory subsets showed.

CD45RO negativity and positive selection for CCR7 defined naive CD8 cells, a population that excluded terminally differentiated effector memory CD45RA+ cells. CDR3 length: 16 residues. V was pared by 1 base and J by 1 base, with 6 bases of the junction left unmatched. CDR1 and CDR2 from the germline V gene are MNHNS and SASEGT. For this clone: Its antigen is unidentified.

The rearrangement links TRBV6-1 to TRBJ2-7, with 8 bases aligning to TRBD1. This TCR derives from a man younger than 35 in good health. The sequenced sample consisted of naive CD8+ T cells sorted from blood. CDR3 residues: CASSEGPDRASYEQYF. The DNA for the CDR3 is TGTGCCAGCAGTGAAGGCCCGGACAGGGCTTCCTACGAGCAGTACTTC.